This TCR beta chain was found in a study of T-cell reconstitution after alpha-beta-depleted transplantation in children. Unique molecular identifiers tagged the TCRbeta library. TCRdb reanalysed the PCR reads using MiXCR and keeps one entry per CDR3 protein. The profile shows about 610,000 distinct CDR3 sequences, more than 9% of them singletons. There are 16 residues in the CDR3. V trimming: 4 bases; J trimming: 0 bases; junction bases outside the gene matches: 7. The germline V gene has CDR1 SGHDT and CDR2 YYEEEE. This clonotype was counted at least ten times. The chain joins TRBV5-6 to TRBJ1-1; 9 nucleotides align to TRBD1. Sequencing used PBMCs from the stem cell graft donor, obtained from the stem cell graft. The TCR comes from a human donor who donated a stem cell graft to a child with acute myeloid leukemia. For the CDR3, the DNA is TGTGCCAGCAGCCCGGACAGGGGCGCTATGAACACTGAAGCTTTCTTT. Protein sequence: CASSPDRGAMNTEAFF.